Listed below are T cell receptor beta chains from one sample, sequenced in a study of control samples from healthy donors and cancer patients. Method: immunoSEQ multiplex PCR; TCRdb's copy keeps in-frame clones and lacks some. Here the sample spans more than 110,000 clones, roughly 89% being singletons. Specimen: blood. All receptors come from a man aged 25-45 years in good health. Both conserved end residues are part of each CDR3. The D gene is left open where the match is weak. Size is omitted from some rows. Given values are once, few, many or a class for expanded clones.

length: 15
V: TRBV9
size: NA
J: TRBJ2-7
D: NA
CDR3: CASSSPKGVPYEQYF
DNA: TGTGCCAGCAGCTCCCCCAAGGGAGTTCCCTACGAGCAGTACTTC

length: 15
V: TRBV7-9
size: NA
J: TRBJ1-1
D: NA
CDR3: CASSTRQAQGTEAFF
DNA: TGTGCCAGCAGCACCCGACAGGCCCAAGGGACTGAAGCTTTCTTT

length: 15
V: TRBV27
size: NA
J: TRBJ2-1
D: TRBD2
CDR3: CASSTLAGGYNEQFF
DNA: TGTGCCAGCAGCACACTAGCGGGAGGATACAATGAGCAGTTCTTC

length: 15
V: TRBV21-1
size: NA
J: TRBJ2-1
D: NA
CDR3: CASSTPGRMEDEQFF
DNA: TGTGCCAGCAGCACCCCGGGACGGATGGAAGATGAGCAGTTCTTC

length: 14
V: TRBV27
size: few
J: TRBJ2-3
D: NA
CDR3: CASSVYKFTDTQYF
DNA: TGTGCCAGCAGCGTTTATAAATTCACAGATACGCAGTATTTT

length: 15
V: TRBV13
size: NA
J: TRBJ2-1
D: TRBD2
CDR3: CASSLGRREGNEQFF
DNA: TGTGCCAGCAGCTTAGGCCGGAGGGAGGGTAATGAGCAGTTCTTC

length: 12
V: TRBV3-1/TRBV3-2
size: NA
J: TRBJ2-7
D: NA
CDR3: CASSQDFSEQYF
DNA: TGTGCCAGCAGCCAAGATTTCTCCGAGCAGTACTTC

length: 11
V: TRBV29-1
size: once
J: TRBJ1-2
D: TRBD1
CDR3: CSGGQGGGYTF
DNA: TGCAGCGGAGGACAGGGAGGTGGCTACACCTTC

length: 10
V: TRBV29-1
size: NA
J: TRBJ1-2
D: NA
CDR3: CSVDSGGYTF
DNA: TGCAGCGTTGATTCCGGAGGCTACACCTTC

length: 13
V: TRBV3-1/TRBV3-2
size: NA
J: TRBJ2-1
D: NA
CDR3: CASSQDRGTVYFF
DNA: TGTGCCAGCAGCCAAGATCGGGGGACAGTTTATTTCTTC

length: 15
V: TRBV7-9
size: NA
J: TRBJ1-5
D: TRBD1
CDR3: CASSASGTGVQPQHF
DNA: TGTGCCAGCAGCGCCTCCGGGACAGGGGTACAGCCCCAGCATTTT

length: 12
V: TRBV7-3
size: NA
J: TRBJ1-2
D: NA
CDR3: CASGKGLTGYTF
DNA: TGTGCCAGCGGGAAGGGTTTGACTGGCTACACCTTC

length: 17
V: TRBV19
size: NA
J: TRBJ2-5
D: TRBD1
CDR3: CASTRKGTGQSQETQYF
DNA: TGTGCCAGTACCCGTAAAGGGACAGGGCAGTCTCAAGAGACCCAGTACTTC

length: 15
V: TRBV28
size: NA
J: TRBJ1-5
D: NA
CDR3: CASSVGGRGNQPQHF
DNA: TGTGCCAGCAGCGTTGGGGGCAGGGGCAATCAGCCCCAGCATTTT

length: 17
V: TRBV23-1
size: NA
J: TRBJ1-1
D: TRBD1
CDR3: CASSQNPPTGSPTEAFF
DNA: TGCGCCAGCAGTCAAAACCCCCCGACAGGGTCACCCACTGAAGCTTTCTTT

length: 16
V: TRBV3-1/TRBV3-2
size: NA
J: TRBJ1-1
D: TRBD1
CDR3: CASRGRTGAGDTEAFF
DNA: TGTGCCAGCAGGGGTCGGACAGGGGCTGGGGACACTGAAGCTTTCTTT

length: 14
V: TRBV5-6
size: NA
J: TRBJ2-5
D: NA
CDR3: CASSLVGPKETQYF
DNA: TGTGCCAGCAGCTTAGTAGGACCGAAAGAGACCCAGTACTTC

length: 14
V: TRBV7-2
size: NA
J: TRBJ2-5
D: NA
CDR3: CASSLGAEVETQYF
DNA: TGTGCCAGCAGCTTAGGGGCAGAGGTAGAGACCCAGTACTTC

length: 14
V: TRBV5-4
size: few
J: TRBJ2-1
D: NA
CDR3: CASSLASGFNEQFF
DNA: TGTGCCAGCAGCTTGGCCTCGGGATTCAATGAGCAGTTCTTC

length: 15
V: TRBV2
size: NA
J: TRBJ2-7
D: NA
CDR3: CASSTDARSRDEQYF
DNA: TGTGCCAGCAGCACAGATGCCAGGTCCCGTGACGAGCAGTACTTC

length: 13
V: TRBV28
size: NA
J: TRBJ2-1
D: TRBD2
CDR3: CASSRTSGSVLFF
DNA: TGTGCCAGCAGTAGGACTAGCGGGAGTGTTCTGTTCTTC

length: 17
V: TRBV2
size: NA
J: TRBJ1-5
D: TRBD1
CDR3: CASSVGSDRESNQPQHF
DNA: TGTGCCAGCAGTGTTGGGTCAGACAGGGAAAGCAATCAGCCCCAGCATTTT

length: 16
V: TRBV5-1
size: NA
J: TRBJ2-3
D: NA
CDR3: CASSLSAGLRTDTQYF
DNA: TGCGCCAGCAGCTTGTCCGCGGGATTGCGGACAGATACGCAGTATTTT

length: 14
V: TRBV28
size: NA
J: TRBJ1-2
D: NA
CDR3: CASRGTDRLYGYTF
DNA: TGTGCCAGCAGGGGAACAGACAGACTCTATGGCTACACCTTC

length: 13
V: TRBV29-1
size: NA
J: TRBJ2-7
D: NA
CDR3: CSVEEGTKDEQYF
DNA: TGCAGCGTTGAAGAGGGGACGAAGGACGAGCAGTACTTC

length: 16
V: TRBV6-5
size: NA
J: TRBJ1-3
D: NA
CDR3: CASSYTRPGSGNTIYF
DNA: TGTGCCAGCAGCTACACCAGACCTGGGTCTGGAAACACCATATATTTT

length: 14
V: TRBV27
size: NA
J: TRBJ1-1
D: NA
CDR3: CASSRGLVSSEAFF
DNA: TGTGCCAGCAGTCGAGGACTGGTTTCCTCTGAAGCTTTCTTT

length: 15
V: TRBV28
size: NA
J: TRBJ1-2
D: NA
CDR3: CASSSSQGGIAGYTF
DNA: TGTGCCAGCAGTTCATCACAGGGTGGAATAGCGGGCTACACCTTC

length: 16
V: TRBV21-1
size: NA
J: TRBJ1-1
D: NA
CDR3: CASSKERTGLNTEAFF
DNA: TGTGCCAGCAGCAAAGAGAGGACAGGCTTGAACACTGAAGCTTTCTTT

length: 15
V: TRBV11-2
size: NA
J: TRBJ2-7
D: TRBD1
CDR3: CASSLLRDRAYEQYF
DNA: TGTGCCAGCAGCCTACTCCGGGACAGGGCCTACGAGCAGTACTTC

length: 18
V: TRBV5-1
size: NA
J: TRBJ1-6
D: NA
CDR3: CASSSWASTLGANSPLHF
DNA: TGCGCCAGCAGCTCTTGGGCTTCCACCCTGGGGGCTAATTCACCCCTCCACTTT

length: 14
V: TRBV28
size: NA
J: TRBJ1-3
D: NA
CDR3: CASSTRFSGNTIYF
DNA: TGTGCCAGCAGTACTAGGTTCTCTGGAAACACCATATATTTT

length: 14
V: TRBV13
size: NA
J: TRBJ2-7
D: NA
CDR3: CASSLGRLVYEQYF
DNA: TGTGCCAGCAGCTTAGGCCGCCTAGTCTACGAGCAGTACTTC

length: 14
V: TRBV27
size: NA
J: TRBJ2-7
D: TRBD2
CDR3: CASSRLAGVYEQYF
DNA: TGTGCCAGCAGCCGCCTAGCGGGAGTCTACGAGCAGTACTTC

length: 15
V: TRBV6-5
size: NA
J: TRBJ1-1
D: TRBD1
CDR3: CASSFNRGPNTEAFF
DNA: TGTGCCAGCAGTTTTAACAGGGGGCCGAACACTGAAGCTTTCTTT

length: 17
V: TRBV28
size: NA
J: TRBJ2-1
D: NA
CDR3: CASSLNGEAVAPNEQFF
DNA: TGTGCCAGCAGTCTCAACGGTGAGGCAGTTGCTCCCAATGAGCAGTTCTTC